A single T cell receptor (beta chain) is shown here with its context. This entry is derived from a study of blood T cell repertoires in COVID-19. Overall study context: T cells, B-cell-depleted T cells, or PBMCs supplied cDNA or gDNA.

This table comes from immunoSEQ multiplex PCR, and its TCRdb copy is limited to in-frame clones, with some not included. This sample has some 670,000 clones, with 70% to 90% found just once. V lost 3 bases, J lost 6 bases, and 11 bases lay in between. This CDR3 has 13 residues. Germline lookup yields CDR1 MNHEY and CDR2 SMNVEV (reference sequence). This clonotype was obtained from a young woman with acute or convalescent COVID-19. The chain has TRBV27 and TRBJ1-1; no definite D call. Sequencing was performed on peripheral blood. The CDR3 sequence: CASSLERRSEAFF. In nucleotides, the CDR3 is TGTGCCAGCAGTTTGGAAAGGAGGTCTGAAGCTTTCTTT.